This TCR beta chain emerged from a study of OX40 agonist ivuxolimab in advanced cancers. Looking at the study overall: Three dose-escalation patients had partial responses: one with hepatocellular carcinoma and two with cutaneous melanoma. Study-level findings and limits: Doses of 0.1 to 3.0 mg/kg were accompanied by clonal expansion of CD4+ and CD8+ blood T cells by week 6. Determination of antigen specificity was not performed for the expanded peripheral T cells.

Comment on this clone: The antigen is not known.

The assay was immunoSEQ multiplex PCR, and TCRdb's table has in-frame clones only and misses some. The data show more than 20,000 clones, with about four fifths seen just once and about 35% held by the top ten. Germline loops: CDR1 SEHNR, CDR2 FQNEAQ (reference sequence). This CDR3 contains 13 residues. V lost 3 bases and J 0 bases, leaving 4 bases between the germline ends. V gene TRBV7-9 combines with J gene TRBJ2-3; D not certain. Sequenced here: CD4+ or CD8+ T cells sorted from blood, sampled in a trial of the OX40 agonist ivuxolimab. The TCR sequence derives from an adult with an advanced solid tumor such as melanoma, head and neck, liver or kidney cancer. For the CDR3, the DNA is TGTGCCAGCAGCTTCGGTAGCACAGATACGCAGTATTTT. As protein: CASSFGSTDTQYF.